These 5 T cell receptor beta chains share one sample of origin, sequenced in a study of T-cell reconstitution after alpha-beta-depleted transplantation in children. Unique molecular identifiers were incorporated when the TCRbeta library was constructed. TCRdb processed the PCR reads anew with MiXCR; each CDR3 protein has one entry. The table has approximately 500,000 distinct CDR3 sequences, about 10% seen once. The sample here was PBMCs, taken before TCRalphabeta/CD19-depleted stem cell transplant. Source of these receptors: a child aged 2-15 years with inherited bone marrow failure, due to receive a stem cell transplant.

This clonotype was observed a handful of times. The rearrangement joins TRBV11-1 to TRBJ2-2; TRBD2 matches at 13 bases. V dropped 4 bases and J dropped 2; count of bases not matched to a gene: 13. Germline CDR1 is SGHAT and CDR2 is FQDESV (reference sequence). The CDR3 totals 20 residues. CDR3: CASSSTPAGLAGANTGELFF. Here the CDR3 DNA reads TGTGCCAGCAGCTCCACCCCCGCAGGACTAGCGGGAGCTAACACCGGGGAGCTGTTTTTT.

This clonotype was picked up many times. This chain connects TRBV27 to TRBJ2-1; 10 nucleotides align to TRBD2. The length of the CDR3 is 15 residues. J was trimmed by 4 bases and V by 6 bases; bases with no gene match: 6. Germline lookup yields CDR1 MNHEY and CDR2 SMNVEV (reference sequence). CDR3 sequence (DNA): TGTGCCAGCAGGCCCGGGACTAGCGTTTACAATGAGCAGTTCTTC. Translated: CASRPGTSVYNEQFF.

This clonotype was recorded at least ten times. The rearrangement links TRBV29-1 to TRBJ2-1; perhaps TRBD1 as D (7 bases). CDR3 length: 14 residues. The germline V and J ends were trimmed by 4 bases and 9 bases, with 19 bases remaining between them. In germline, CDR1 is SQVTM, CDR2 ANQGSEA. The CDR3 loop is CSVGSGTQGGEQFF. CDR3 nucleotides: TGCAGCGTTGGTTCGGGGACCCAGGGGGGTGAGCAGTTCTTC.

This clonotype was recorded at least ten times. This chain uses TRBV29-1 with TRBJ2-1, with 7 bases aligning to TRBD1. The CDR3 has 14 residues. Germline CDR1 SQVTM, CDR2 ANQGSEA. The J segment lost 7 bases and the V segment lost 2 bases, leaving 8 bases of the junction unmatched. CDR3 coding DNA: TGCAGCGTTGAAACGGGACAGCAATTGAATGAGCAGTTCTTC. This encodes CSVETGQQLNEQFF.

This clonotype was detected ten times or more. This sequence joins TRBV29-1 and TRBJ2-1; 7 bases align to TRBD2. The CDR3 contains 16 residues. Germline lookup yields CDR1 SQVTM and CDR2 ANQGSEA. V dropped 3 bases and J dropped 0; count of bases not matched to a gene: 8. CDR3 in amino acids: CSVEWGEGPSYNEQFF. CDR3 in DNA: TGCAGCGTTGAGTGGGGGGAGGGTCCCTCCTACAATGAGCAGTTCTTC.